The 29 T cell receptor beta chains given below trace back to one sample, sequenced in a study of cytomegalovirus exposure and HLA in healthy donors. Vbeta (60) and Jbeta (13) primers were used in the PCR. The protocol was immunoSEQ multiplex PCR, while the TCRdb copy is restricted to in-frame clones and leaves out a portion. The sample consists of approximately 130,000 clones, 81% of them appearing once. Sample: PBMCs. These receptors were collected from a woman in her 40s in good health and CMV-seropositive.

The J gene is TRBJ2-7, the V gene TRBV27; 12 nucleotides agree with TRBD1. With 7 bases clipped from V and 7 bases from J, the junction kept 11 bases outside the gene matches. Per germline, CDR1 MNHEY and CDR2 SMNVEV (reference sequence). CDR3 length: 15 amino acids. This CDR3 reads CASTPRGGQGAEQYF. Written as DNA, the CDR3 is TGTGCCAGCACCCCCAGGGGGGGACAGGGGGCAGAGCAGTACTTC.

This clone was detected only once. The chain links TRBV5-1 to TRBJ1-1; 9 bases match TRBD1. The CDR3 is 17 residues long. V gave up 4 bases and J gave up 1 base; unmatched junction bases: 11. Germline assignment: CDR1 SGHRS and CDR2 YFSETQ. The DNA for the CDR3 is TGCGCCAGCAGCCCACAAGGACAGGGGTCCCCGAACACTGAAGCTTTCTTT. It specifies CASSPQGQGSPNTEAFF. Filled out from reference TRBV5-1 and TRBJ1-1, the complete variable domain reads KAGVTQTPRYLIKTRGQQVTLSCSPISGHRSVSWYQQTPGQGLQFLFEYFSETQRNKGNFPGRFSGRQFSNSRSEMNVSTLELGDSALYLCASSPQGQGSPNTEAFFGQGTRLTVV.

This chain connects TRBV7-9 to TRBJ2-7; 9 bases are a match to TRBD1. The CDR3 length is 15 residues. The J segment lost 3 bases and the V segment lost 1 base, leaving 4 bases of the junction unmatched. The germline V gene encodes CDR1 SEHNR and CDR2 FQNEAQ (reference sequence). This CDR3 reads CASSLEGTGNYEQYF. CDR3 DNA: TGTGCCAGCAGCTTAGAAGGGACAGGGAACTACGAGCAGTACTTC.

This chain joins TRBV4-2 and TRBJ1-3; 8 bases agree with TRBD1. From germline, CDR1 is LGHNA and CDR2 YNFKEQ. The junction had 6 bases not matched to a gene; V was cut back by 1 base and J by 4 bases. The CDR3 loop spans 16 amino acids. CDR3 sequence reads: CASSQAPTGAGNTIYF. The CDR3 nucleotides are TGTGCCAGCAGCCAAGCTCCGACAGGGGCCGGAAACACCATATATTTT.

The chain employs TRBV7-3 and TRBJ2-2; D is possibly TRBD2 (6 bases). The CDR3 has 15 amino acids. Trimming left V 2 bases short and J 4 bases short, with 11 bases between. CDR1 and CDR2 (germline): SGHTA, FQGTGA. This CDR3 is CASSLGGYLTGELFF. Here the CDR3 DNA reads TGTGCCAGCAGCTTAGGGGGGTACCTCACCGGGGAGCTGTTTTTT.

This sequence joins TRBV28 and TRBJ1-1; no reliable D call. V was pared by 7 bases and J by 5 bases, with 14 bases between. The CDR3 is 13 amino acids. Germline V gene data show CDR1 as MDHEN and CDR2 as SYDVKM. CDR3 in amino acids: CASTLTPGTEAFF. The CDR3 coding sequence is TGTGCCAGCACTCTTACCCCGGGGACTGAAGCTTTCTTT.

This clone came up once. The V and J genes are TRBV28 and TRBJ1-2; D not certain. From germline, CDR1 is MDHEN and CDR2 SYDVKM. V was cut by 5 bases and J by 3 bases, with 19 bases left in between. CDR3 length: 16 amino acids. The DNA of the CDR3 is TGTGCCAGCAGTCCTATCATCGGAGCAGTCGACTATGGCTACACCTTC. Amino acid sequence: CASSPIIGAVDYGYTF.

The J gene is TRBJ1-1, the V gene TRBV9, with no clear D. Trimming left V 1 base short and J 0 bases short, with 10 bases between. The CDR3 is 15 amino acids. Germline CDR1 SGDLS, CDR2 YYNGEE. The CDR3 is CASSVTPGVNTEAFF. CDR3 bases: TGTGCCAGCAGCGTAACCCCCGGGGTGAACACTGAAGCTTTCTTT.

This chain connects TRBV29-1 to TRBJ1-2; maybe TRBD1 (5 bases). V lost 7 bases, J lost 4 bases, and 16 bases lay in between. The CDR3 has 13 residues. Germline V lookup: CDR1 SQVTM, CDR2 ANQGSEA. The CDR3, as DNA: TGCAGCGCGGGGACTGCTAGCCTCTATGGCTACACCTTC. Translating it yields CSAGTASLYGYTF.

V and J are TRBV11-2 and TRBJ2-5, with 8 bases aligning to TRBD1. This CDR3 is built from 14 residues. Trimming cost V 5 bases and J 3 bases; bases outside gene matches: 5. Germline V gives CDR1 SGHAT, CDR2 FQNNGV. CDR3 region: CASSPGQGEETQYF. CDR3 bases: TGTGCCAGCAGCCCCGGACAGGGTGAAGAGACCCAGTACTTC.

The chain uses TRBV5-6 and TRBJ2-3, with TRBD2 matching over 7 bases. With V trimmed by 2 bases and J by 2 bases, 11 bases remained unmatched. CDR3 length: 17 residues. In germline, CDR1 is SGHDT, CDR2 YYEEEE. The DNA of the CDR3 is TGTGCCAGCAGCTTTAAGGTCGCAGCGGGGAACACAGATACGCAGTATTTT. This translates into CASSFKVAAGNTDTQYF.

On this clone itself: At the DNA level, this CDR3 is encoded by other sequences in the same sample as well. This chain connects TRBV19 to TRBJ1-5; 9 nucleotides line up with TRBD1. The CDR3 consists of 15 residues. From germline, CDR1 is LNHDA and CDR2 SQIVND (reference sequence). The ends lost 10 bases at V and 1 base at J; junction bases unmatched: 8. In DNA, the CDR3 is TGTGCCACGGCGGACAGGGGCTACAGCAATCAGCCCCAGCATTTT. Its protein is CATADRGYSNQPQHF. Complete variable domain (other parts from reference TRBV19 and TRBJ1-5): DGGITQSPKYLFRKEGQNVTLSCEQNLNHDAMYWYRQDPGQGLRLIYYSQIVNDFQKGDIAEGYSVSREKKESFPLTVTSAQKNPTAFYLCATADRGYSNQPQHFGDGTRLSIL.

The J gene is TRBJ1-5, the V gene TRBV6-1; D remains ambiguous. V lost 8 bases to trimming and J lost 6 bases, with 20 bases between them. The germline CDR1 and CDR2 sequences are MNHNS and SASEGT. The CDR3 has 15 amino acids. The CDR3 nucleotides read TGTGCCAGCGTCGTCTCGGCCGAATGGGCTCAGCCCCAGCATTTT. It translates to CASVVSAEWAQPQHF.

V gene TRBV7-3 combines with J gene TRBJ2-2, with D possibly being TRBD1 (6 bases). Germline values: CDR1 SGHTA, CDR2 FQGTGA. Trimming took 0 bases from V and 3 from J, leaving 14 bases between them. This CDR3 is 17 amino acids long. The CDR3 protein is CASSLTGDNWYTGELFF. CDR3 in DNA: TGTGCCAGCAGCTTAACTGGGGACAATTGGTACACCGGGGAGCTGTTTTTT.

The chain combines TRBV30 with TRBJ1-5; 9 positions agree with TRBD1. Germline CDR1 is GTSNPN and CDR2 is SVGIG (reference sequence). CDR3 size: 15 residues. V lost 0 bases to trimming and J lost 4 bases; unmatched junction nucleotides: 4. CDR3 sequence: CAWSVHRGPNQPQHF. The DNA for the CDR3 is TGTGCCTGGAGTGTTCACAGGGGGCCTAATCAGCCCCAGCATTTT.

This clone occurred a few times. The rearrangement uses TRBV9 and TRBJ1-4; weak D call: TRBD1 (5 bases). Germline CDR1 is SGDLS and CDR2 is YYNGEE. V shed 2 bases and J shed 8 bases, with 16 bases lying between them. The length of the CDR3 is 15 residues. For the CDR3, the DNA is TGTGCCAGCAGCGTCACAGGAAGAACCCACGAAAAACTGTTTTTT. Its translation is CASSVTGRTHEKLFF.

The sample holds a few counts of this clone. This chain joins TRBV5-1 and TRBJ1-4; TRBD1 agrees at 9 bases. The germline V gene has CDR1 SGHRS and CDR2 YFSETQ. Trimming at V came to 0 bases and at J to 5 bases, leaving 5 bases not matched to a gene. This CDR3 comprises 16 residues. In DNA, the CDR3 is TGCGCCAGCAGCTTGGGGTCTGGGACAGGGAATGAAAAACTGTTTTTT. The encoded protein is CASSLGSGTGNEKLFF. The complete variable domain, with remaining parts taken from reference TRBV5-1 and TRBJ1-4, reads KAGVTQTPRYLIKTRGQQVTLSCSPISGHRSVSWYQQTPGQGLQFLFEYFSETQRNKGNFPGRFSGRQFSNSRSEMNVSTLELGDSALYLCASSLGSGTGNEKLFFGSGTQLSVL.

This clone was found a few times. V is TRBV5-1 and J is TRBJ2-5; 7 nucleotides match TRBD1. There are 14 residues in the CDR3. Trimming at V came to 4 bases and at J to 1 base, leaving 4 bases not matched to a gene. Germline V gene lookup returns CDR1 SGHRS and CDR2 YFSETQ. The CDR3 reads CASSTGQAQETQYF. The CDR3 coding sequence is TGCGCCAGCAGCACAGGACAGGCCCAAGAGACCCAGTACTTC.

The J gene is TRBJ2-1, the V gene TRBV9; TRBD1 agrees at 7 bases. Germline assignment: CDR1 SGDLS and CDR2 YYNGEE. Losses at the gene ends were 4 bases for V and 7 bases for J; bases not matched to a gene: 11. This CDR3 is 15 amino acids long. CDR3 bases: TGTGCCAGCAGCCTCGCCCGTAGGGGGCTTAATGAGCAGTTCTTC. This translates into CASSLARRGLNEQFF.

The rearrangement uses TRBV19 and TRBJ1-5; possibly TRBD1 for D (5 bases). The CDR3 spans 14 residues. Germline V gene data show CDR1 as LNHDA and CDR2 as SQIVND (reference sequence). With 4 bases removed from V and 5 bases from J, the gap between germline ends came to 12 bases. CDR3 coding DNA: TGTGCCAGTAGTAAAAGGACACCAGATCAGCCCCAGCATTTT. It encodes CASSKRTPDQPQHF.

This clone was found once. This chain joins TRBV2 and TRBJ2-1; maybe TRBD1 (6 bases). The ends were cut back, 6 bases at V and 4 bases at J, with 19 bases in the middle. Germline V gene lookup returns CDR1 SNHLY and CDR2 FYNNEI. This CDR3 is built from 16 residues. The CDR3 loop reads CASRGLRVTGYNEQFF. CDR3 bases: TGTGCCAGCAGGGGGCTAAGAGTAACAGGGTACAATGAGCAGTTCTTC. The whole variable domain, remainder taken from reference TRBV2 and TRBJ2-1, is EPEVTQTPSHQVTQMGQEVILRCVPISNHLYFYWYRQILGQKVEFLVSFYNNEISEKSEIFDDQFSVERPDGSNFTLKIRSTKLEDSAMYFCASRGLRVTGYNEQFFGPGTRLTVL.

The genes are TRBV27 and TRBJ2-3; 9 bases agree with TRBD2. V lost 6 bases to trimming and J lost 2 bases; unmatched junction nucleotides: 6. Germline loops: CDR1 MNHEY, CDR2 SMNVEV (reference sequence). CDR3 size: 15 residues. The CDR3 DNA sequence: TGTGCCAGCAGCCTTGGACTAGCGTCCACAGATACGCAGTATTTT. As protein: CASSLGLASTDTQYF.

The V call is TRBV7-6, the J call TRBJ1-1; TRBD1 matches at 9 bases. Germline CDR1 reads SGHVS; CDR2 reads FNYEAQ. Unmatched junction bases numbered 9, after V lost 5 bases and J lost 11 bases. The CDR3 spans 13 residues. In DNA, the CDR3 is TGTGCCAGCAGCCCGGGACAGGGCCTACGGGCTTTCTTT. Residues: CASSPGQGLRAFF.

This chain uses TRBV5-1 with TRBJ2-7; D gene unclear. The V end lost 0 bases, the J end lost 2 bases, and 9 bases lay between the germline ends. Germline V gives CDR1 SGHRS, CDR2 YFSETQ. The CDR3 extends over 14 amino acids. CDR3 bases: TGCGCCAGCAGCTTGGGTAGTTCCACCTACGAGCAGTACTTC. Its protein product is CASSLGSSTYEQYF. The full variable domain, rest sourced from reference TRBV5-1 and TRBJ2-7, is KAGVTQTPRYLIKTRGQQVTLSCSPISGHRSVSWYQQTPGQGLQFLFEYFSETQRNKGNFPGRFSGRQFSNSRSEMNVSTLELGDSALYLCASSLGSSTYEQYFGPGTRLTVT.

This clone was recorded once. V and J are TRBV7-9 and TRBJ2-7; D perhaps matches TRBD2 (5 bases). Germline V gene sequence: CDR1 SEHNR, CDR2 FQNEAQ (reference sequence). This CDR3 has 14 amino acids. V was clipped by 5 bases and J by 0 bases, with 11 bases between them. CDR3: CASSPRGPSYEQYF. CDR3 sequence (DNA): TGTGCCAGCAGCCCTCGGGGTCCCTCCTACGAGCAGTACTTC.

This clone was seen once. V and J are TRBV18 and TRBJ2-5; D ambiguous. The CDR3 loop spans 11 amino acids. Trimming shortened V by 6 bases and J by 2 bases, and 4 bases separated the two germline ends. Per the germline V gene, CDR1 is KGHSH and CDR2 is LQKENI. The CDR3 bases are TGTGCCAGCTCCCTTCAAGAGACCCAGTACTTC. Protein sequence: CASSLQETQYF.

The chain uses TRBV28 and TRBJ2-7; 8 bases are a match to TRBD2. The CDR3 is 15 residues long. Germline V lookup: CDR1 MDHEN, CDR2 SYDVKM. Trimming took 3 bases from V and 1 from J; bases not matched to a gene: 5. CDR3: CASSLGRGVSYEQYF. The CDR3 DNA reads as TGTGCCAGCAGTTTGGGGCGGGGGGTATCCTACGAGCAGTACTTC.

The chain combines TRBV19 with TRBJ2-7; TRBD1 agrees at 9 bases. Germline V gene data show CDR1 as LNHDA and CDR2 as SQIVND (reference sequence). The V gene end was trimmed by 4 bases and the J gene end by 6 bases; junction bases not matched to a gene: 10. This CDR3 has 15 residues. The CDR3 DNA reads TGTGCCAGTAGTAAATATCCGGGACAGGGTGCCGAGCAGTACTTC. Its translation is CASSKYPGQGAEQYF.

This chain links TRBV19 with TRBJ1-2; no clear D. Germline V gene lookup returns CDR1 LNHDA and CDR2 SQIVND (reference sequence). This CDR3 has 12 amino acids. V lost 10 bases to trimming and J lost 8 bases, with 17 bases between them. The chain's CDR3 is CAIWGGSGGYTF. In DNA form, the CDR3 reads TGTGCCATTTGGGGAGGGTCTGGAGGCTACACCTTC.